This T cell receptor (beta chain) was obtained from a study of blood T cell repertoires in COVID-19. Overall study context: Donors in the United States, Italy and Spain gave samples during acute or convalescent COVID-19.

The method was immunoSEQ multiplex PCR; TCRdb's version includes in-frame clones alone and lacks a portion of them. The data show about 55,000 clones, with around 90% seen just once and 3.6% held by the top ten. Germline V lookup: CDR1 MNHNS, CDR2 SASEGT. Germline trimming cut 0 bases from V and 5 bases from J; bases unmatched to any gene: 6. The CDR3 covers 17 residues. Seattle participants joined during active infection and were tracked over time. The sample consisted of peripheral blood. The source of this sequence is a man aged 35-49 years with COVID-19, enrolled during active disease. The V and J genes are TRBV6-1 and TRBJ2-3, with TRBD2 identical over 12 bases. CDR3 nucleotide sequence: TGTGCCAGCAGTGAAGCGTGGTCTAGCGGGGGGGGAGATACGCAGTATTTT. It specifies CASSEAWSSGGGDTQYF.